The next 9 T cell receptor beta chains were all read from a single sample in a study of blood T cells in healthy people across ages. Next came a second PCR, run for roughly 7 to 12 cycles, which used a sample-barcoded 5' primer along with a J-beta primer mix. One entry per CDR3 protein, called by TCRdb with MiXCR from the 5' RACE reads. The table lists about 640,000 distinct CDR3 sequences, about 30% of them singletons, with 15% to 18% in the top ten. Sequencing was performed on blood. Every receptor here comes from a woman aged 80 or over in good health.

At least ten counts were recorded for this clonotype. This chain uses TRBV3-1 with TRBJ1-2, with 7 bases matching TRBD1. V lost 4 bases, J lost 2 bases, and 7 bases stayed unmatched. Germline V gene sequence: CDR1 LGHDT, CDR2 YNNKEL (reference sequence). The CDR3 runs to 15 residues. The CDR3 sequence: CASSLRTGRNYGYTF. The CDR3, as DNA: TGTGCCAGCAGCCTCCGGACAGGAAGAAACTATGGCTACACCTTC.

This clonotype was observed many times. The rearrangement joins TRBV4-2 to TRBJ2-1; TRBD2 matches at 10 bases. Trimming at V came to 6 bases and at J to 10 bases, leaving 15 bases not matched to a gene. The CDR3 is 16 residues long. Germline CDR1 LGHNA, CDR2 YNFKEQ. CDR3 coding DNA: TGTGCCAGCAGTCAACCCAGCGGGGGGGCTAAAGGAGAGCAGTTCTTC. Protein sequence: CASSQPSGGAKGEQFF.

Here the CDR3 reads CASSPQTSGGRATQYF. DNA for the CDR3: TGTGCCAGCAGTCCACAGACTAGCGGGGGCCGGGCGACCCAGTACTTC. This chain joins TRBV28 and TRBJ2-5; TRBD2 matches 12 bases. The ends lost 5 bases at V and 7 bases at J; junction bases unmatched: 11. The V gene's germline CDR1 is MDHEN and CDR2 SYDVKM. The CDR3 has 16 residues.

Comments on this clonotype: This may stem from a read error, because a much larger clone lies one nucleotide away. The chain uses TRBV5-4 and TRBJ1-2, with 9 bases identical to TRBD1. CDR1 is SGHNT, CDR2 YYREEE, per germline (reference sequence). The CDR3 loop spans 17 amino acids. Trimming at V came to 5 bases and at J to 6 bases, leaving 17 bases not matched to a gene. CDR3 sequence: CASRPNVWGQGADGYTF. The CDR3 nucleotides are TGTGCCAGCAGGCCAAATGTGTGGGGACAGGGCGCCGATGGCTACACCTTC.

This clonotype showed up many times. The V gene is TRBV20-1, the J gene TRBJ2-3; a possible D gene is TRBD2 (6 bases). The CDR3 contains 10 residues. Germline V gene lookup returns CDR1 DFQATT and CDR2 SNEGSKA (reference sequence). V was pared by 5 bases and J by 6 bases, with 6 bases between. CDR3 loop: CSAGGDTQYF. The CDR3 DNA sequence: TGCAGTGCTGGGGGGGATACGCAGTATTTT.

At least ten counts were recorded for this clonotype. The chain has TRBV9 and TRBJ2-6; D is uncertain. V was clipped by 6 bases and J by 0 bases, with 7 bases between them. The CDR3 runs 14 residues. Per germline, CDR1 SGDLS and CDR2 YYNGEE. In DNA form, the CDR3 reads TGTGCCAGCACCCCCAGCTCTGGGGCCAACGTCCTGACTTTC. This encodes CASTPSSGANVLTF.

The CDR3 coding sequence is TGTGCCAGCAGCTTAGAACCACTACTAGCGGCCCAAGAGACCCAGTACTTC. This encodes CASSLEPLLAAQETQYF. V and J are TRBV7-9 and TRBJ2-5; 8 bases align to TRBD2. CDR1 is SEHNR, CDR2 FQNEAQ, per germline (reference sequence). The V and J ends lost 1 base and 1 base, in that order; junction bases with no gene match: 8. There are 17 residues in the CDR3.

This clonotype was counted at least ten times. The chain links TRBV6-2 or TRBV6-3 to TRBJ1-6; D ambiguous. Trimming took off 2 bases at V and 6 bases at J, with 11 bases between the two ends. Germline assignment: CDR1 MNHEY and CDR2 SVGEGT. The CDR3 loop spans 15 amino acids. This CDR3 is CASSYESGGNSPLHF. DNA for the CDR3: TGTGCCAGCAGTTACGAGTCAGGAGGTAATTCACCCCTCCACTTT.

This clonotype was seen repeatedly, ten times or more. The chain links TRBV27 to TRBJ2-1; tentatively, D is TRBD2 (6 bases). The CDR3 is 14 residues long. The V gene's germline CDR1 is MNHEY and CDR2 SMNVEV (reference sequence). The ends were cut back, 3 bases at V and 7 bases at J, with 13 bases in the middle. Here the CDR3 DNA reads TGTGCCAGCAGTTTGAATAGGCGGGGAAATGAGCAGTTCTTC. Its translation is CASSLNRRGNEQFF.